This entry lists 13 T cell receptor beta chains sequenced from one sample in a study of blood T cells in healthy people across ages. Next came a second PCR, run for about 7 to 12 cycles, which used a sample-barcoded 5' primer along with a J-beta primer mix. TCRdb analysed the 5' RACE reads with MiXCR anew, one entry per CDR3 protein. The sample includes about 670,000 distinct CDR3 sequences, around two fifths of them seen just once. Sequencing input: blood. Source of these receptors: a man older than 75 in good health.

A few counts support this clonotype. The chain is built from TRBV4-1 and TRBJ2-1; 7 nucleotides align to TRBD1. Trimming removed 1 base from V and 2 bases from J; junction bases left unmatched: 5. The CDR3 consists of 16 residues. The V gene's germline CDR1 is MGHRA and CDR2 YSYEKL. CDR3 in amino acids: CASSQASGQTYNEQFF. As DNA, the CDR3 is TGCGCCAGCAGCCAAGCTTCGGGACAGACCTACAATGAGCAGTTCTTC.

The genes are TRBV9 and TRBJ2-2; D ambiguous. The CDR3 loop spans 16 amino acids. The V gene lost 2 bases and the J gene lost 6 bases, with 17 bases spanning the gap. Germline V gene sequence: CDR1 SGDLS, CDR2 YYNGEE. This CDR3 is CASSVFLSVGAGELFF. The CDR3 DNA follows: TGTGCCAGCAGCGTCTTCCTCAGCGTTGGGGCCGGGGAGCTGTTTTTT.

In this sample, this clonotype turned up a few times. Because the CDR3's place on the DNA is in doubt, the DNA is left out and the CDR3 is given as listed by TCRdb. The gene calls are TRBV28 and TRBJ1-2; the table's D gene call, TRBD1, was not cross checked with the DNA. With termini counted, the CDR3 has 14 amino acids. Looked up from germline, CDR1 is MDHEN and CDR2 is SYDVKM. The CDR3 sequence: CASSSSRGLDGYTF.

This rearrangement joins TRBV25-1 to TRBJ1-4, with no clear D. V was cut by 6 bases and J by 4 bases, with 12 bases left in between. Germline CDR1 and CDR2: MGHDK and SYGVNS. The CDR3 runs 14 residues. The CDR3 sequence is CASSNFPGNEKLFF. In DNA, the CDR3 is TGTGCCAGCAGCAACTTTCCCGGTAATGAAAAACTGTTTTTT.

Comments on this clonotype: This CDR3 fails to terminate in the conserved phenylalanine or tryptophan, so it likely reflects a read error. The rearrangement links TRBV12-3 or TRBV12-4 to TRBJ2-3; maybe TRBD2 (7 bases). The CDR3 extends over 14 amino acids. Trimming removed 5 bases from V and 5 bases from J, with 14 bases in between. Here the CDR3 DNA reads TGTGCCAGCAGTGTTGGGGGGGCCGGAGATACGCAGTATTCT. This gives the protein CASSVGGAGDTQYS.

This rearrangement joins TRBV5-1 to TRBJ2-7; D uncertain. This CDR3 spans 13 amino acids. V dropped 5 bases and J dropped 4 bases, with 13 bases sitting between them. Germline V gene lookup returns CDR1 SGHRS and CDR2 YFSETQ. The CDR3: CASSRLPIYEQYF. The CDR3 DNA is TGCGCCAGCAGTCGTCTTCCCATTTACGAGCAGTACTTC. Full variable domain (remainder filled in from reference TRBV5-1 and TRBJ2-7): KAGVTQTPRYLIKTRGQQVTLSCSPISGHRSVSWYQQTPGQGLQFLFEYFSETQRNKGNFPGRFSGRQFSNSRSEMNVSTLELGDSALYLCASSRLPIYEQYFGPGTRLTVT.

This clonotype was counted many times. The chain employs TRBV29-1 and TRBJ2-3; 12 bases are shared with TRBD2. Germline V gene data show CDR1 as SQVTM and CDR2 as ANQGSEA. V trimming: 7 bases; J trimming: 0 bases; junction bases outside the gene matches: 2. The CDR3 runs to 14 residues. This CDR3 reads CSGGLAGSTDTQYF. The CDR3 coding sequence is TGCAGCGGTGGACTAGCGGGAAGCACAGATACGCAGTATTTT.

The chain combines TRBV3-1 with TRBJ2-1, with D unclear. The CDR3 has 15 residues. V lost 3 bases and J lost 4, with 13 bases in between. Germline V gene sequence: CDR1 LGHDT, CDR2 YNNKEL (reference sequence). The CDR3 reads CASSQTGNTYNEQFF. The CDR3, as DNA: TGTGCCAGCAGCCAGACCGGTAACACGTACAATGAGCAGTTCTTC.

V and J are TRBV12-3 or TRBV12-4 and TRBJ2-7; TRBD1 agrees at 7 bases. The CDR3 runs 13 residues. V was pared by 5 bases and J by 7 bases, with 8 bases of the junction left unmatched. This chain's CDR3 is CASSRQGVEEQYF. Here the CDR3 DNA reads TGTGCCAGCAGTAGGCAGGGGGTAGAAGAGCAGTACTTC.

This clonotype was observed a few times. The chain has TRBV7-3 and TRBJ2-1; tentative D call: TRBD2 (5 bases). Germline V gene data show CDR1 as SGHTA and CDR2 as FQGTGA. V was cut by 5 bases and J by 2 bases, with 7 bases left in between. CDR3 length: 13 residues. The CDR3 nucleotides read TGTGCCAGCAGCCTAGCCGCCTACAATGAGCAGTTCTTC. Its translation: CASSLAAYNEQFF.

The chain recombines TRBV6-6 with TRBJ2-5; D ambiguous. The V gene's germline CDR1 is MNHNY and CDR2 SVGAGI (reference sequence). The CDR3 runs to 16 residues. Trimming cost V 5 bases and J 0 bases, with 16 bases left between them. CDR3 region: CASSTLAGPHQETQYF. Here the CDR3 DNA reads TGTGCCAGCAGTACCCTGGCAGGACCCCACCAAGAGACCCAGTACTTC.

This clonotype was picked up one time. J is TRBJ2-3 and V is TRBV5-1; D remains unclear. The length of the CDR3 is 14 residues. The germline V and J ends were trimmed by 4 bases and 0 bases, with 9 bases remaining between them. CDR1 is SGHRS and CDR2 is YFSETQ in the germline V gene. The CDR3 sequence: CASSVEHSTDTQYF. In DNA, the CDR3 is TGCGCCAGCAGCGTGGAACACAGCACAGATACGCAGTATTTT.

This sequence joins TRBV10-2 and TRBJ2-7; 11 nucleotides align to TRBD2. Germline CDR1 is WSHSY and CDR2 is SAAADI. CDR3 length: 16 amino acids. Trimming removed 1 base from V and 6 bases from J; junction bases left unmatched: 8. The DNA for the CDR3 is TGCGCCAGCAGTGAGTTACTAGCGGGAGTGGCGTGCGAGCAGTACTTC. Translation gives CASSELLAGVACEQYF.